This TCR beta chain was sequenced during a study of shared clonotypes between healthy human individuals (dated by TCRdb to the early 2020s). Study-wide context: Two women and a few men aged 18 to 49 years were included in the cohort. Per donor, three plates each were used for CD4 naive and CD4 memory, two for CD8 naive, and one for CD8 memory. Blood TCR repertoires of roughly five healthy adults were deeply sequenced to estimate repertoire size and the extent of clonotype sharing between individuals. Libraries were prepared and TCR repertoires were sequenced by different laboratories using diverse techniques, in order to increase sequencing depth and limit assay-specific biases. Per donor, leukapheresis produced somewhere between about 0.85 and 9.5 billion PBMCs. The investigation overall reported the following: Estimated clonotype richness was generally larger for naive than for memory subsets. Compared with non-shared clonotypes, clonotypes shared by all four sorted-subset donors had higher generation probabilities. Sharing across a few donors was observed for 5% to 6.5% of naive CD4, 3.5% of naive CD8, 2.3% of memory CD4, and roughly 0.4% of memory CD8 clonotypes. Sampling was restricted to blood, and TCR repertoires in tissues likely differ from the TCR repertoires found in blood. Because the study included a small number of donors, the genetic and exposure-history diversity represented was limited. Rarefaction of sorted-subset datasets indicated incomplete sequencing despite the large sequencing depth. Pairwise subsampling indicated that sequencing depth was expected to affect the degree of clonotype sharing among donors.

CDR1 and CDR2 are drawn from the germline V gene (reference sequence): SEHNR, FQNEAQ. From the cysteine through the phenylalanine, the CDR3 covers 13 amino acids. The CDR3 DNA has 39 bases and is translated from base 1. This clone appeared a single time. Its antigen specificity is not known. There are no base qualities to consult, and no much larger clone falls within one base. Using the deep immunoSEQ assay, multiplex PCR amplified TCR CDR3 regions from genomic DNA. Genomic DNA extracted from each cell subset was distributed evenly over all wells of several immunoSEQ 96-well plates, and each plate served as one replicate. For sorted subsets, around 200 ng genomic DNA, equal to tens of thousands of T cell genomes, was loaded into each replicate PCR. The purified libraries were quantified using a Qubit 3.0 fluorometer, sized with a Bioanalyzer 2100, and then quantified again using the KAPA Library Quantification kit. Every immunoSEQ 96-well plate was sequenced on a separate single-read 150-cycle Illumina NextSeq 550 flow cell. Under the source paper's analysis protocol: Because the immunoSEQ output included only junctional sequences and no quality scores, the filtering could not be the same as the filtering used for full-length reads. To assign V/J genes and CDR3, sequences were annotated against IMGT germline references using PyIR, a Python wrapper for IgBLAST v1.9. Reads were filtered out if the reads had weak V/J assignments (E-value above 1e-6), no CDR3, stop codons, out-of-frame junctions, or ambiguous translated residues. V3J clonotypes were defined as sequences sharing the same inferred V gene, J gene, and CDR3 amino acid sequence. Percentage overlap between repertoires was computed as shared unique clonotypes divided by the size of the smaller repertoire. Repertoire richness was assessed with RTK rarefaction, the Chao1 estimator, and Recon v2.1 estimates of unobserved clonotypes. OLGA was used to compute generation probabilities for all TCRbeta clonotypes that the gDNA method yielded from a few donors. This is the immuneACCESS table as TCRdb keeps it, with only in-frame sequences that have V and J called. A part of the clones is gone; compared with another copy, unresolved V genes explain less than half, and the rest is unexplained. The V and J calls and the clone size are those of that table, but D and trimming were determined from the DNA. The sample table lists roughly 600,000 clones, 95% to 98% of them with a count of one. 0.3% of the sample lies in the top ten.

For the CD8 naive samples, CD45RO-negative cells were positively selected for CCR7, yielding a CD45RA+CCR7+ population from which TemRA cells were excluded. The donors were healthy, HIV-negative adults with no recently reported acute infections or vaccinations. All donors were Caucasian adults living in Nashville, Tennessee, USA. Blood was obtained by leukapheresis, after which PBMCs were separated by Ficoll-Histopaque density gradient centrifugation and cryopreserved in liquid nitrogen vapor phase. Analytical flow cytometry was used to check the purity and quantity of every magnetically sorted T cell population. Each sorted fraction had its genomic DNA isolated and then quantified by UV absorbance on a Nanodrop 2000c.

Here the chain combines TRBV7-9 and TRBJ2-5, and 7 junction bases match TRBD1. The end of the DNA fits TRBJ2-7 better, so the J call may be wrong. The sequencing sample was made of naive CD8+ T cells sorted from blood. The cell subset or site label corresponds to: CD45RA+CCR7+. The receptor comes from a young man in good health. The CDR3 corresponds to CASSVRDRYEQYF. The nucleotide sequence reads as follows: TGTGCCAGCAGCGTACGGGACAGATACGAGCAGTACTTC.